This TCR beta chain derives from a study of T-cell reconstitution after alpha-beta-depleted transplantation in children. Unique molecular identifiers were used to barcode this TCRbeta library. TCRdb redid the calling of the PCR reads with MiXCR, one entry per CDR3 protein. The sample lists about 980,000 distinct CDR3 sequences, around 30% occurring once. A remark on this clonotype: Antigen: not known.

Study-wide results and caveats: Elevated TCRbeta diversity at day 60 was traced, in some patients, to surviving recipient T cells and thymic progenitors. Reportedly, only several hundred clones from non-depleted graft cells drove alpha-beta T-cell counts at about two months. Fresh T-cell production supplied most of the T-cell counts and diversity seen one year after transplant.

The material sequenced was PBMCs, mostly from graft donor cells, taken 360 days after TCRalphabeta/CD19-depleted stem cell transplant. This sequence originates from a boy in the first two years of life who had a stem cell transplant for SCID, so the T cells may come from the graft donor.

CDR3 residues: CASSYSVGYINTEAFF. CDR3 nucleotide sequence: TGTGCCAGCAGTTACTCCGTCGGTTACATTAACACTGAAGCTTTCTTT. The rearrangement links TRBV6-5 to TRBJ1-1; D call uncertain. Trimming removed 0 bases at V and 2 bases at J, with 13 bases between. The V gene's germline CDR1 is MNHEY and CDR2 SVGAGI. CDR3 length: 16 amino acids.